These 14 T cell receptor beta chains came from one sample sequenced in a study of response to subunit inactivated influenza vaccine. TCRdb reprocessed the RT-PCR reads via MiXCR and lists one record per CDR3 protein. The data show some 850,000 distinct CDR3 sequences, with approximately 17% seen just once and approximately 11% held by the top ten. The specimen was PBMCs from blood, collected more than 4 days after vaccination. Receptors were obtained from a man between 50 and 59 years old who received an inactivated influenza vaccine.

This clonotype has a handful of counts. This chain connects TRBV29-1 to TRBJ2-1; 9 nucleotides match TRBD2. The CDR3 runs to 15 residues. The germline V gene has CDR1 SQVTM and CDR2 ANQGSEA. With V trimmed by 5 bases and J by 8 bases, 13 bases remained unmatched. The CDR3 DNA follows: TGCAGCGTTAGGGGCGGGAGGGCGACTCCCTATGAGCAGTTCTTC. This encodes CSVRGGRATPYEQFF.

This clonotype was seen more than once but under ten times. V gene TRBV7-2 combines with J gene TRBJ1-2; D gene uncertain. The CDR3 loop spans 12 amino acids. V shed 4 bases and J shed 4 bases, with 7 bases lying between them. Germline CDR1 reads SGHTA; CDR2 reads FQGNSA. The CDR3 DNA is TGTGCCAGCAGCTCCGCAGGCTATGGCTACACCTTC. It is translated as CASSSAGYGYTF. The full variable domain, completed using reference TRBV7-2 and TRBJ1-2, is GAGVSQSPSNKVTEKGKDVELRCDPISGHTALYWYRQSLGQGLEFLIYFQGNSAPDKSGLPSDRFSAERTGGSVSTLTIQRTQQEDSAVYLCASSSAGYGYTFGSGTRLTVV.

This clonotype has just a few counts. The chain joins TRBV5-6 to TRBJ1-1; 11 nucleotides line up with TRBD1. The trim removed 4 bases at V and 6 bases at J, leaving 11 bases unmatched. The CDR3 loop spans 16 amino acids. Germline V gives CDR1 SGHDT, CDR2 YYEEEE. The chain's CDR3 is CASSRMDRGPYSEAFF. CDR3 DNA sequence: TGTGCCAGCAGCAGAATGGACAGGGGGCCCTACTCTGAAGCTTTCTTT.

This clonotype was seen a handful of times. The V gene is TRBV4-1, the J gene TRBJ2-2; 13 bases map to TRBD2. This CDR3 spans 16 amino acids. The V segment lost 4 bases and the J segment 7 bases; nucleotides outside the gene matches: 6. CDR1 MGHRA and CDR2 YSYEKL come from the germline V gene. This CDR3 is CASSRGTSGAGGELFF. Written as DNA, the CDR3 is TGCGCCAGCAGCCGGGGGACTAGCGGGGCTGGCGGGGAGCTGTTTTTT.

This chain connects TRBV10-3 to TRBJ2-7; tentative D call: TRBD2 (6 bases). The CDR3 is 11 amino acids. V was pared by 6 bases and J by 3 bases, with 6 bases between. Per germline, CDR1 ENHRY and CDR2 SYGVKD. Here the CDR3 reads CAIRGGYEQYF. CDR3 bases: TGTGCCATCAGGGGGGGCTACGAGCAGTACTTC.

The V and J genes are TRBV20-1 and TRBJ1-1; 11 positions match TRBD1. Trimming took 0 bases from V and 4 from J; bases not matched to a gene: 4. The V gene's germline CDR1 is DFQATT and CDR2 SNEGSKA (reference sequence). This CDR3 contains 15 residues. CDR3 bases: TGCAGTGCTAGAGATGTTGGGACAGGGGGCACTGAAGCTTTCTTT. Its protein product is CSARDVGTGGTEAFF.

This clonotype was detected only a few times. The chain links TRBV20-1 to TRBJ2-2; D ambiguous. The germline gives CDR1 DFQATT, CDR2 SNEGSKA (reference sequence). The CDR3 runs to 12 residues. V was cut by 3 bases and J by 3 bases, with 5 bases left in between. The CDR3 here is CSASPDTGELFF. The DNA for the CDR3 is TGCAGTGCTAGTCCGGACACCGGGGAGCTGTTTTTT.

This clonotype was seen ten or more times. This sequence joins TRBV7-2 and TRBJ2-1; 7 nucleotides line up with TRBD1. This CDR3 has 12 amino acids. Losses at the gene ends were 5 bases for V and 7 bases for J; bases not matched to a gene: 2. The germline CDR1 and CDR2 sequences are SGHTA and FQGNSA. The CDR3 region is CASSQTGNEQFF. CDR3 coding DNA: TGTGCCAGCAGCCAGACAGGGAATGAGCAGTTCTTC.

The V call is TRBV5-1, the J call TRBJ2-1; the match to TRBD1 covers 9 bases. The CDR3 length is 15 residues. Losses at the gene ends were 4 bases for V and 6 bases for J; bases not matched to a gene: 8. CDR1 is SGHRS and CDR2 is YFSETQ in the germline V gene. The CDR3 protein is CASSMTGGGGNEQFF. DNA for the CDR3: TGCGCCAGCAGCATGACAGGGGGAGGTGGCAATGAGCAGTTCTTC.

The chain carries TRBV20-1 and TRBJ2-3; 7 bases match TRBD1. V shed 6 bases and J 0 bases; nucleotides not matched to a gene: 9. The CDR3 loop spans 15 amino acids. Germline assignment: CDR1 DFQATT and CDR2 SNEGSKA (reference sequence). In nucleotides, the CDR3 is TGCAGTGCCAGAAGACAGGGCCATAGCACAGATACGCAGTATTTT. It encodes CSARRQGHSTDTQYF.

DNA for the CDR3: TGTGCCATCAGTGTACGGGAGTCTCCCCTCACAGATACGCAGTATTTT. It is translated as CAISVRESPLTDTQYF. The chain employs TRBV10-3 and TRBJ2-3, with a weak D call TRBD2 (6 bases). Looked up from germline, CDR1 is ENHRY and CDR2 is SYGVKD. The CDR3 loop spans 16 amino acids. With 4 bases removed from V and 2 bases from J, the gap between germline ends came to 16 bases.

J is TRBJ2-1 and V is TRBV20-1; a weak D match, TRBD1 (5 bases). The CDR3 runs 14 residues. The V end lost 4 bases, the J end lost 6 bases, and 16 bases lay between the germline ends. Germline loops: CDR1 DFQATT, CDR2 SNEGSKA (reference sequence). The CDR3 spells CSAIDSLGFNEQFF. The CDR3 DNA follows: TGCAGTGCTATCGACAGCCTCGGATTCAATGAGCAGTTCTTC.

This clonotype appeared many times. The chain carries TRBV29-1 and TRBJ2-1; D is undetermined. CDR3 length equals 15 residues. With 2 bases removed from V and 3 bases from J, the gap between germline ends came to 14 bases. Germline lookup yields CDR1 SQVTM and CDR2 ANQGSEA. The CDR3 sequence: CSVEFPARSYNEQFF. The DNA for the CDR3 is TGCAGCGTTGAATTTCCAGCGAGGAGCTACAATGAGCAGTTCTTC.

In this sample, this clonotype turned up a few times. This chain links TRBV6-1 with TRBJ2-1, with 7 bases matching TRBD1. CDR1 and CDR2 (germline): MNHNS, SASEGT. J was trimmed by 0 bases and V by 4 bases; bases with no gene match: 6. The CDR3 is 16 residues long. CDR3: CASSADRTISYNEQFF. CDR3 in DNA: TGTGCCAGCAGTGCGGACAGGACAATCTCCTACAATGAGCAGTTCTTC.